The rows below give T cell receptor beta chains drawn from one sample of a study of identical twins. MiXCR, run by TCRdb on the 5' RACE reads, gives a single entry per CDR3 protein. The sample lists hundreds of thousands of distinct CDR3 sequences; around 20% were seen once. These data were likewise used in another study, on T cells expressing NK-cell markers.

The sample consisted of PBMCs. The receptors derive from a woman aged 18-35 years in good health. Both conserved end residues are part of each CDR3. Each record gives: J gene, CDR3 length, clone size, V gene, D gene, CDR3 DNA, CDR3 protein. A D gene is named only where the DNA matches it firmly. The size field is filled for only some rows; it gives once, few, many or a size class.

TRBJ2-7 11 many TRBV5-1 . TGCGCCAGCAGCCAAGACCACGAGCAGTACTTC CASSQDHEQYF
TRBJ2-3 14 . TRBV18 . TGTGCCAGCTCACCAATGAAGTCAGGAGATACGCAGTATTTT CASSPMKSGDTQYF
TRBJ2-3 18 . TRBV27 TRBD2 TGTGCCAGCAGTTCCACTAGCGGGAGCGGAAAAAGCACAGATACGCAGTATTTT CASSSTSGSGKSTDTQYF
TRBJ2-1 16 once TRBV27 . TGTGCCAGCAGTTCCCCCCCTGTTGCGGTGGGGCGTGAGCAGTTCTTC CASSSPPVAVGREQFF
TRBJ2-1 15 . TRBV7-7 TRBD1 TGTGCCAGCAGCTCCGGGACAGGGGGCAAAGGAGAGCAGTTCTTC CASSSGTGGKGEQFF
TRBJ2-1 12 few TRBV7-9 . TGTGCCAGCACCTCAGGGTACAATGAGCAGTTCTTC CASTSGYNEQFF
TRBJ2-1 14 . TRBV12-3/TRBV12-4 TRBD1 TGTGCCAGCAGTTGGGACAGGGTTTACGATGAGCAGTTCTTC CASSWDRVYDEQFF
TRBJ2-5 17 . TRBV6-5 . TGTGCCAGCAGTTCCGAGCTCCCCTTTCAGGGGCAAGAGACCCAGTACTTC CASSSELPFQGQETQYF
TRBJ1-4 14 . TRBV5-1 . TGCGCCAGCAGCCTGGAGGGATACAATGAAAAACTGTTTTTT CASSLEGYNEKLFF
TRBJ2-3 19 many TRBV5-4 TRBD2 TGTGCCAGCAGCTTGGCCACCCTTACTAGCGGGGGGGCAATAGATACGCAGTATTTT CASSLATLTSGGAIDTQYF
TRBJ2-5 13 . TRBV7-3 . TGTGCCAGCAGCTTAGGTGGTCATGAGACCCAGTACTTC CASSLGGHETQYF
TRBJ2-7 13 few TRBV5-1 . TGCGCCAGCAGGTCGGGTCCAAGCTACGAGCAGTACTTC CASRSGPSYEQYF
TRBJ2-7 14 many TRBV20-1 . TGCAGTGCTCTTCACCGGGGTTCACTCTACGAGCAGTACTTC CSALHRGSLYEQYF
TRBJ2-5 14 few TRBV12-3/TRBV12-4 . TGTGCCAGCACTCCATCGGTAGGGTTGAAGACCCAGTACTTC CASTPSVGLKTQYF
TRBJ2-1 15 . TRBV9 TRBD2 TGTGCCAGCAGCGCGGGACTAGCGGGGGCAGGTGAGCAGTTCTTC CASSAGLAGAGEQFF
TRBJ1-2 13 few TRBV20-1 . TGCAGTGCTAGTCCGGCCGGAACCTATGGCTACACCTTC CSASPAGTYGYTF
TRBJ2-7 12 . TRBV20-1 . TGCAGTGCTCAACCAGATTCCCACGAGCAGTACTTC CSAQPDSHEQYF
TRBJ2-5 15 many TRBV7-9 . TGTGCCAGCAGCTTAGGTCAGGGGAGAGGAGAGACCCAGTACTTC CASSLGQGRGETQYF
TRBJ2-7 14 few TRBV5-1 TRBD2 TGCGCCAGCTCCAGCGGGACGGTTGGGGGCGAGCAGTACTTC CASSSGTVGGEQYF
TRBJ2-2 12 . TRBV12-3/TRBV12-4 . TGTGCCAGCCGCTTGGGGGGCGGGGAGCTGTTTTTT CASRLGGGELFF
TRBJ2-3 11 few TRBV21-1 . TGTGCCAGCAGCAAACAGGATACGCAGTATTTT CASSKQDTQYF
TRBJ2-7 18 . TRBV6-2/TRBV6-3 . TGTGCCAGCAGTTACCCTGACAGGCTACGCTCCCCAAACTACGAGCAGTACTTC CASSYPDRLRSPNYEQYF
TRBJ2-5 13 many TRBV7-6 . TGTGCCAGCAGCCGTGACAGCGAAGAGACCCAGTACTTC CASSRDSEETQYF
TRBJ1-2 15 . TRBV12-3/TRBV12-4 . TGTGCCAGCAGTTTAGGTGAGGGAAAAGGCTATGGCTACACCTTC CASSLGEGKGYGYTF
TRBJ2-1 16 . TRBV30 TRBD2 TGTGCCTGGGAGAGGTATAGCGGGAGGGCACACAATGAGCAGTTCTTC CAWERYSGRAHNEQFF
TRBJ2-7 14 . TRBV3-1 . TGTGCCAGCAGCCAAGCCCCCGACGCCTACGAGCAGTACTTC CASSQAPDAYEQYF
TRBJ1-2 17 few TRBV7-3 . TGTGCCAGCAGCTTAGCCAGTTCATTTGGAGGGGTTTATGGCTACACCTTC CASSLASSFGGVYGYTF
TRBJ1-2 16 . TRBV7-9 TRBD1 TGTGCCAGCAGCTCGAGAGGACAGGGAATTGACTATGGCTACACCTTC CASSSRGQGIDYGYTF
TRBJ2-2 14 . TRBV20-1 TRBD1 TGCAGTGCTTCAGGGGGCCCGAACACCGGGGAGCTGTTTTTT CSASGGPNTGELFF
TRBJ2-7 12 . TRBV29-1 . TGCAGCGTGATCCCCGAGGGTTTCGAGCAGTACTTC CSVIPEGFEQYF
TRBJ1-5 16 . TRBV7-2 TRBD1 TGTGCCAGCAGCTCCAGCTTAGGGGACAGGGGTCAGCCCCAGCATTTT CASSSSLGDRGQPQHF